This T cell receptor (beta chain) was sequenced for a study of Graves' ophthalmopathy and Graves' hyperthyroidism. Whole-study results and caveats: Blood shared most expanded thyroid clonotypes above 0.001 frequency.

Excluded were patients with other autoimmune diseases, uncontrolled infections, pregnancy or lactation. RNA transcripts yielded amplified TCR beta CDR3 regions. Amplification began with first-round RT-PCR using HTBI primers, then second-round multiplex PCR was performed. One entry per CDR3 protein, called by TCRdb with MiXCR from the multiplex PCR reads. The data show about 1.1 million distinct CDR3 sequences, about two fifths seen once. CDR3 length equals 17 residues. Germline loops: CDR1 SGHTA, CDR2 FQGTGA. Losses at the gene ends were 1 base for V and 4 bases for J; bases not matched to a gene: 9. Details on this clonotype: Its target is unknown.

The chain couples TRBV7-3 to TRBJ2-2, with 7 bases lining up with TRBD2. Sequencing was carried out using peripheral blood or thyroid tissue (not recorded which). This TCR was sampled from an adult man with Graves' hyperthyroidism. DNA of the CDR3: TGTGCCAGCAGCTTAATTGGGTCTAGCGGCCGCACCGGGGAGCTGTTTTTT. Protein product: CASSLIGSSGRTGELFF.